This T cell receptor (beta chain) came from a study of cytomegalovirus exposure and HLA in healthy donors. Study at large: An analysis done earlier identified more than 100 million unique TCR beta sequences from about 179 million T cells. Unique TCRs from HLA-typed donors, roughly 87 million of them, were held in an early data release.

The sample holds one count of this clone. Its specificity is unknown. Study results and caveats: In a later analysis, several top co-occurrence clusters appeared linked to parvovirus B19, influenza, CMV and Epstein-Barr virus. At a 0.05 false discovery rate, a later analysis found approximately 17,000 TCR beta sequences to be associated with HLA alleles.

PCR was performed using 60 Vbeta and 13 Jbeta primers. Measured with immunoSEQ multiplex PCR; TCRdb has only the in-frame clones, and not every one. The sample has over 100,000 clones; roughly 83% are singletons. The V end lost 7 bases, the J end lost 5 bases, and 9 bases lay between the germline ends. Germline V CDR1 and CDR2: DFQATT, SNEGSKA (reference sequence). The CDR3 has 11 residues. The material sequenced was PBMCs. The sequence came from a young woman in good health and CMV-seropositive. V usage is TRBV20-1 and J usage is TRBJ2-1; a weak D match, TRBD2 (7 bases). CDR3 DNA: TGCAGTGAGGGGGGGGACAATGAGCAGTTCTTC. Amino acid sequence: CSEGGDNEQFF.